The 25 T cell receptor beta chains reported below all come from one sample, sequenced in a study of blood T cell repertoires in COVID-19. Here immunoSEQ multiplex PCR was the method, and the copy in TCRdb shows in-frame clones only, minus some. The sample has over 300,000 clones, around nine tenths seen once. Material: PBMCs or T cells enriched from blood (not recorded which). The receptors originated from a woman aged 25 to 39 who had recovered from COVID-19.

The gene calls are TRBV30 and TRBJ1-4, with D maybe TRBD1 (5 bases). The V end lost 0 bases, the J end lost 0 bases, and 8 bases lay between the germline ends. The CDR3 spans 15 residues. From germline, CDR1 is GTSNPN and CDR2 SVGIG (reference sequence). The CDR3: CAWSVGGATNEKLFF. CDR3 nucleotide sequence: TGTGCCTGGAGTGTCGGGGGAGCAACTAATGAAAAACTGTTTTTT.

V and J are TRBV19 and TRBJ1-1; TRBD1 is a possible D gene (5 bases). The CDR3 covers 13 residues. Trimming removed 3 bases at V and 6 bases at J, with 11 bases between. Germline CDR1 reads LNHDA; CDR2 reads SQIVND (reference sequence). The CDR3 region is CASSIWQGSEAFF. CDR3 bases: TGTGCCAGTAGTATTTGGCAGGGCTCTGAAGCTTTCTTT.

This sequence joins TRBV13 and TRBJ1-2; 12 positions agree with TRBD1. With V trimmed by 5 bases and J by 8 bases, 6 bases remained unmatched. The CDR3 is 14 amino acids. Germline CDR1 reads PRHDT; CDR2 reads FYEKMQ (reference sequence). This chain's CDR3 is CASSLGQGARGYTF. Here the CDR3 DNA reads TGTGCCAGCAGCCTGGGACAGGGGGCGAGAGGCTACACCTTC.

The genes are TRBV5-4 and TRBJ1-1; weak D call: TRBD1 (6 bases). CDR3 size: 13 residues. Germline loops: CDR1 SGHNT, CDR2 YYREEE (reference sequence). V lost 8 bases and J lost 8, with 19 bases in between. In nucleotides, the CDR3 is TGTGCCAGTATCATCCCGGGACACCCAGAAGCTTTCTTT. Residues: CASIIPGHPEAFF.

Written as DNA, the CDR3 is TGTGCCATCAGGGGGACAGGGGTCCACGAGCAGTACTTC. It yields the protein CAIRGTGVHEQYF. This rearrangement joins TRBV10-3 to TRBJ2-7, with TRBD1 identical over 10 bases. This CDR3 contains 13 residues. Germline V lookup: CDR1 ENHRY, CDR2 SYGVKD. The junction had 4 bases not matched to a gene; V was cut back by 6 bases and J by 5 bases.

The DNA for the CDR3 is TGTGCCAGCAGCTTTCGGGGCCAGGGGAATCAGCCCCAGCATTTT. Translated: CASSFRGQGNQPQHF. The chain combines TRBV5-6 with TRBJ1-5; weak D call: TRBD1 (6 bases). Germline CDR1 and CDR2: SGHDT and YYEEEE. The CDR3 is made up of 15 amino acids. The germline V and J ends were trimmed by 2 bases and 4 bases, with 13 bases remaining between them.

CDR3 residues: CASTIAGANTGELFF. The DNA for the CDR3 is TGTGCCAGCACCATAGCGGGGGCGAACACCGGGGAGCTGTTTTTT. The chain combines TRBV6-5 with TRBJ2-2, with 9 bases identical to TRBD2. Per germline, CDR1 MNHEY and CDR2 SVGAGI. Germline trimming cut 7 bases from V and 0 bases from J; bases unmatched to any gene: 3. The CDR3 runs 15 residues.

This chain joins TRBV6-2 or TRBV6-3 and TRBJ2-7; D remains ambiguous. Germline V gene data show CDR1 as MNHEY and CDR2 as SVGEGT. The CDR3 spans 13 residues. V dropped 1 base and J dropped 6 bases, with 10 bases sitting between them. The CDR3 reads CASSYFGGGEQYF. CDR3 DNA sequence: TGTGCCAGCAGTTACTTTGGCGGTGGCGAGCAGTACTTC.

The chain recombines TRBV27 with TRBJ1-2; 10 bases fit TRBD1. CDR3 length equals 16 residues. Germline V lookup: CDR1 MNHEY, CDR2 SMNVEV (reference sequence). Unmatched junction bases numbered 11, after V lost 4 bases and J lost 6 bases. In DNA, the CDR3 is TGTGCCAGCAGTTACTCTAGGACAGGGGGAAAGGATGGCTACACCTTC. This translates into CASSYSRTGGKDGYTF.

The rearrangement uses TRBV13 and TRBJ1-1; TRBD1 aligns across 8 bases. Trimming removed 4 bases from V and 10 bases from J; junction bases left unmatched: 5. CDR1 PRHDT and CDR2 FYEKMQ come from the germline V gene (reference sequence). The CDR3 loop spans 12 amino acids. The chain's CDR3 is CASSSRGPAAFF. The CDR3 DNA sequence: TGTGCCAGCAGCTCCAGGGGGCCAGCAGCTTTCTTT.

V usage is TRBV5-1 and J usage is TRBJ1-2; the D is unclear. This CDR3 comprises 13 residues. V dropped 4 bases and J dropped 0 bases, with 7 bases sitting between them. Per germline, CDR1 SGHRS and CDR2 YFSETQ. This CDR3 reads CASSLNSNYGYTF. The DNA for the CDR3 is TGCGCCAGCAGCCTGAACTCTAACTATGGCTACACCTTC.

V usage is TRBV10-2 and J usage is TRBJ1-2, with 9 bases aligning to TRBD1. The CDR3 has 15 residues. V was pared by 0 bases and J by 7 bases, with 6 bases of the junction left unmatched. Germline-derived CDR1 and CDR2 are WSHSY and SAAADI. The CDR3 region is CASSESVGTGFGYTF. For the CDR3, the DNA is TGCGCCAGCAGTGAGTCGGTGGGGACAGGGTTTGGCTACACCTTC.

The V gene is TRBV7-3, the J gene TRBJ1-1; D is perhaps TRBD1 (6 bases). The V and J ends lost 5 bases and 5 bases respectively, with 15 bases between them. The CDR3 length is 14 residues. The germline V gene encodes CDR1 SGHTA and CDR2 FQGTGA. Here the CDR3 reads CASSPQGLRTEAFF. The CDR3 DNA follows: TGTGCCAGCAGCCCACAGGGTCTTAGGACTGAAGCTTTCTTT.

The chain carries TRBV19 and TRBJ1-2, with 8 positions matching TRBD1. Losses at the gene ends were 3 bases for V and 8 bases for J; bases not matched to a gene: 2. Germline-derived CDR1 and CDR2 are LNHDA and SQIVND (reference sequence). This CDR3 is built from 12 residues. The CDR3: CASSIGDRGYTF. CDR3 sequence (DNA): TGTGCCAGTAGTATTGGGGACAGGGGCTACACCTTC.

This clone has just one count. This sequence joins TRBV19 and TRBJ2-2; D is possibly TRBD2 (5 bases). V was trimmed by 6 bases and J by 5 bases, leaving 10 bases between them. The germline gives CDR1 LNHDA, CDR2 SQIVND (reference sequence). The CDR3 runs 13 residues. CDR3 nucleotide sequence: TGTGCCAGTAGCACTACTAGTACCGGGGAGCTGTTTTTT. Translated, it gives CASSTTSTGELFF.

The chain employs TRBV9 and TRBJ2-7, with 7 positions matching TRBD1. CDR1 SGDLS and CDR2 YYNGEE come from the germline V gene. V dropped 3 bases and J dropped 2; count of bases not matched to a gene: 8. The CDR3 extends over 15 amino acids. This chain's CDR3 is CASSALGTATYEQYF. The CDR3 bases are TGTGCCAGCAGCGCCCTCGGGACAGCCACCTACGAGCAGTACTTC.

V gene TRBV5-1 combines with J gene TRBJ1-1, with 7 bases that match TRBD1. V shed 3 bases, J shed 3 bases, and the junction held 8 bases outside the gene matches. This CDR3 is 15 amino acids long. The germline gives CDR1 SGHRS, CDR2 YFSETQ. The CDR3 DNA reads TGCGCCAGCAGCTCCCGACAGGGTGGCCACACTGAAGCTTTCTTT. Translating it yields CASSSRQGGHTEAFF.

V gene TRBV3-1 (or the pseudogene TRBV3-2) combines with J gene TRBJ2-7, with D possibly TRBD1 on 7 matching bases. CDR1 and CDR2 from the germline V gene are LGHDT and YNNKEL (reference sequence). V shed 3 bases and J shed 0 bases, with 18 bases lying between them. This CDR3 comprises 17 residues. Here the CDR3 reads CASSHPLNRGGSYEQYF. The CDR3 nucleotides read TGTGCCAGCAGCCACCCCTTAAACAGGGGAGGCTCCTACGAGCAGTACTTC.

This clone has a single count. CDR3 sequence: CASSVGPSGEKLFF. The CDR3 DNA reads as TGTGCCAGCAGCGTAGGCCCGTCGGGGGAAAAACTGTTTTTT. This rearrangement joins TRBV9 to TRBJ1-4; no reliable D call. CDR1 is SGDLS, CDR2 YYNGEE, per germline. This CDR3 spans 14 amino acids. With 0 bases removed from V and 8 bases from J, the gap between germline ends came to 11 bases.

V usage is TRBV4-1 and J usage is TRBJ2-7, with D perhaps TRBD2 (5 bases). The CDR3 length is 15 residues. V was pared by 0 bases and J by 2 bases, with 11 bases between. In germline, CDR1 is MGHRA, CDR2 YSYEKL. The DNA of the CDR3 is TGCGCCAGCAGCCAAGATGGTCCGGGGACCTACGAGCAGTACTTC. Translated, it gives CASSQDGPGTYEQYF.

The CDR3 DNA reads as TGTGCCAGCAGAACGGGACAGGGCTACGAGCAGTACTTC. Its protein is CASRTGQGYEQYF. This chain links TRBV12-3 or TRBV12-4 with TRBJ2-7; 9 bases line up with TRBD1. The J segment lost 3 bases and the V segment lost 6 bases, leaving 3 bases of the junction unmatched. The CDR3 spans 13 residues.

The rearrangement links TRBV5-5 to TRBJ1-2, with D perhaps matching TRBD1 (6 bases). CDR3 length: 16 amino acids. Germline CDR1 reads SGHKS; CDR2 reads YYEKEE (reference sequence). V shed 4 bases and J shed 0 bases, with 16 bases lying between them. The CDR3 spells CASSVSGAGANYGYTF. CDR3 nucleotide sequence: TGTGCCAGCAGCGTTAGTGGGGCAGGGGCTAACTATGGCTACACCTTC.

The chain carries TRBV4-2 and TRBJ1-5; 7 bases line up with TRBD1. The V gene's germline CDR1 is LGHNA and CDR2 YNFKEQ. The CDR3 length is 15 residues. J lost 4 bases, V lost 2 bases, and 5 bases had no gene match. CDR3 protein: CASSQSGTENQPQHF. As DNA, the CDR3 is TGTGCCAGCAGCCAATCGGGGACAGAGAATCAGCCCCAGCATTTT.

The gene calls are TRBV27 and TRBJ2-7; TRBD1 agrees at 11 bases. The CDR3 has 16 amino acids. Germline V gene lookup returns CDR1 MNHEY and CDR2 SMNVEV (reference sequence). Trimming at V came to 3 bases and at J to 0 bases, leaving 4 bases not matched to a gene. Here the CDR3 reads CASSLIGTGGSYEQYF. The CDR3 DNA reads as TGTGCCAGCAGTTTGATAGGGACAGGGGGCTCCTACGAGCAGTACTTC.

The V call is TRBV5-5, the J call TRBJ2-2; D possibly corresponds to TRBD1 (6 bases). Trimming took off 3 bases at V and 10 bases at J, with 19 bases between the two ends. From germline, CDR1 is SGHKS and CDR2 YYEKEE (reference sequence). The CDR3 consists of 15 residues. CDR3 loop: CASSSPGQRHAELFF. In DNA, the CDR3 is TGTGCCAGCAGCTCCCCGGGACAACGGCACGCGGAGCTGTTTTTT.